This TCR beta chain derives from a study of blood T cells in healthy people across ages. Study-level results: Observed TCR beta diversity per million T cells went down as age went up. This fall followed a roughly linear course with age.

This clonotype was counted between two and nine times. Its target is not known. Trimming shortened V by 7 bases and J by 6 bases, and 17 bases separated the two germline ends. The CDR3 consists of 14 residues. Germline V lookup: CDR1 MNHEY, CDR2 SVGAGI. Through a sample-barcoded 5' primer and a J-beta primer mix, a second PCR was run for roughly 6 to 12 cycles. A single record per CDR3 protein comes from TCRdb applying MiXCR to the 5' RACE reads. The table records hundreds of thousands of distinct CDR3 sequences, around 25% of them present only once. The same data also contributed to another study, on T cells of mothers and their children. As reported in that work: Primer M1S, used in the second PCR, introduced sample barcodes and 2-4 random nucleotides.

The source material was blood. The chain joins TRBV6-5 to TRBJ2-3; a weak D match, TRBD2 (7 bases). This clonotype was obtained from a boy younger than 18 in good health. Written as DNA, the CDR3 is TGTGCCAGCACACCGAGGGGGGGGCCCGATACGCAGTATTTT. Amino acid sequence: CASTPRGGPDTQYF.